The next 9 T cell receptor beta chains were all read from a single sample in a study of quantifying T cell responses using KT2 cells. Study in general: RNA was reverse transcribed with TCR alpha and beta constant-region primers.

An oligo carrying a UMI was ligated to the cDNA 3' end. The first PCR ran roughly 4 cycles with an equimolar RC1.1 and RC1.2 beta primer mix. TCRdb reprocessed the UMI-ligation and nested PCR reads with MiXCR, giving one entry per CDR3 protein. In the table there are about 30,000 distinct CDR3 sequences, 7.3% of which are singletons. Sequencing was performed on PBMCs spiked with cells of the T cell clone KT2. These TCRs come from a human donor.

Many counts were recorded for this clonotype. The rearrangement joins TRBV27 to TRBJ1-2; D is unclear. Germline V gives CDR1 MNHEY, CDR2 SMNVEV (reference sequence). The CDR3 length is 13 residues. Trimming shortened V by 3 bases and J by 2 bases, and 7 bases separated the two germline ends. The CDR3 DNA is TGTGCCAGCAGTTTTGCCGGAAACTATGGCTACACCTTC. Protein: CASSFAGNYGYTF.

This clonotype was counted between two and nine times. This sequence joins TRBV28 and TRBJ2-1; the D gene is possibly TRBD2 (6 bases). The CDR3 is 12 residues long. Germline lookup yields CDR1 MDHEN and CDR2 SYDVKM. Trimming cost V 0 bases and J 9 bases, with 6 bases left between them. CDR3 residues: CASSLWGGEQFF. CDR3 DNA sequence: TGTGCCAGCAGTTTATGGGGGGGTGAGCAGTTCTTC.

This chain joins TRBV19 and TRBJ2-7; D is tentatively TRBD1 or TRBD2 (5 bases each). The CDR3 sequence is 15 residues long. Germline lookup yields CDR1 LNHDA and CDR2 SQIVND (reference sequence). V lost 10 bases and J 2 bases, leaving 21 bases between the germline ends. CDR3 protein: CATTIGAAGTYEQYF. CDR3 in DNA: TGTGCCACGACTATCGGGGCGGCGGGCACCTACGAGCAGTACTTC.

J is TRBJ1-2 and V is TRBV5-5, with no clear D. V was trimmed by 1 base and J by 0 bases, leaving 10 bases between them. Germline CDR1 SGHKS, CDR2 YYEKEE (reference sequence). CDR3 length: 15 amino acids. CDR3 bases: TGTGCCAGCAGCTTGACACCGGGAGCTAACTATGGCTACACCTTC. It codes for CASSLTPGANYGYTF. Full variable domain (remainder filled in from reference TRBV5-5 and TRBJ1-2): DAGVTQSPTHLIKTRGQQVTLRCSPISGHKSVSWYQQVLGQGPQFIFQYYEKEERGRGNFPDRFSARQFPNYSSELNVNALLLGDSALYLCASSLTPGANYGYTFGSGTRLTVV.

V gene TRBV11-3 combines with J gene TRBJ2-1; D is ambiguous. CDR1 is SGHNT and CDR2 is YENEEA in the germline V gene. V was cut by 5 bases and J by 8 bases, with 13 bases left in between. The CDR3 spans 13 residues. The CDR3 loop reads CASSAGPRDEQFF. CDR3 bases: TGTGCCAGCAGCGCTGGCCCTAGGGATGAGCAGTTCTTC.

This clonotype was detected ten times or more. The rearrangement links TRBV30 to TRBJ2-7; TRBD1 matches at 7 bases. Germline trimming cut 3 bases from V and 6 bases from J; bases unmatched to any gene: 5. Germline assignment: CDR1 GTSNPN and CDR2 SVGIG (reference sequence). The CDR3 sequence is 12 residues long. CDR3 DNA sequence: TGTGCCTGGAGCGCGACAGGGCCCGAGCAGTACTTC. It specifies CAWSATGPEQYF.

At least ten counts were recorded for this clonotype. V usage is TRBV12-3 or TRBV12-4 and J usage is TRBJ2-1, with TRBD2 matching 7 bases. The junction had 5 bases not matched to a gene; V was cut back by 5 bases and J by 4 bases. This CDR3 spans 14 amino acids. CDR3 sequence reads: CASSPREGYNEQFF. CDR3 DNA sequence: TGTGCCAGCAGTCCCAGGGAGGGGTACAATGAGCAGTTCTTC.

This clonotype has a count of ten or more. V and J are TRBV14 and TRBJ1-2; perhaps TRBD1 as D (5 bases). Trimming removed 4 bases at V and 3 bases at J, with 9 bases between. Germline CDR1 is SGHDN and CDR2 is FVKESK. The CDR3 sequence is 13 residues long. The CDR3, as DNA: TGTGCCAGCAGCCCGGACAAGGACTATGGCTACACCTTC. This codes for CASSPDKDYGYTF.

This clonotype was seen a handful of times. V is TRBV6-1 and J is TRBJ2-5; D perhaps matches TRBD2 (6 bases). Trimming pared 1 base from V and 2 bases from J, leaving 17 bases between. The CDR3 is 17 residues long. In germline, CDR1 is MNHNS, CDR2 SASEGT. The CDR3 region has the DNA TGTGCCAGCAGTGAAGGAGCGGGCAGCAGCCGTCAAGAGACCCAGTACTTC. This translates into CASSEGAGSSRQETQYF.